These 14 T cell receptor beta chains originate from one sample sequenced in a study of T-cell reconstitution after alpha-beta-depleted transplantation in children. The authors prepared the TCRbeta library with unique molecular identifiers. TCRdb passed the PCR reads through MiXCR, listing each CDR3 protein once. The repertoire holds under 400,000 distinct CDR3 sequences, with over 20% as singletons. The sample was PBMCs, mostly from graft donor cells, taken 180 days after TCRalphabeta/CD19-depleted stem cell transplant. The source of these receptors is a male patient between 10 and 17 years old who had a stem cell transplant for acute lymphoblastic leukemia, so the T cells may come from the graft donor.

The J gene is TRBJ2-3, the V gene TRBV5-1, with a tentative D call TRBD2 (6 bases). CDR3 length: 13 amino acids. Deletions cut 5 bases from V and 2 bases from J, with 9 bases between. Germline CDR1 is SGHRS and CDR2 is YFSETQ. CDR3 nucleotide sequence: TGCGCCAGCAGGGCTAGCGACACAGATACGCAGTATTTT. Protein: CASRASDTDTQYF.

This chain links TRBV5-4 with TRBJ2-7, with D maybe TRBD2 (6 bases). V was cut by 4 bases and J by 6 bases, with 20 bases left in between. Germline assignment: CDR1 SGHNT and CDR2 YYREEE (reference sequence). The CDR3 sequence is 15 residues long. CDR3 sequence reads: CASSALASGLGEQYF. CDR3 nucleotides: TGTGCCAGCAGCGCACTAGCTTCCGGCTTGGGCGAGCAGTACTTC. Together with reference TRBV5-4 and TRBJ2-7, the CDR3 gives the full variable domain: ETGVTQSPTHLIKTRGQQVTLRCSSQSGHNTVSWYQQALGQGPQFIFQYYREEENGRGNFPPRFSGLQFPNYSSELNVNALELDDSALYLCASSALASGLGEQYFGPGTRLTVT.

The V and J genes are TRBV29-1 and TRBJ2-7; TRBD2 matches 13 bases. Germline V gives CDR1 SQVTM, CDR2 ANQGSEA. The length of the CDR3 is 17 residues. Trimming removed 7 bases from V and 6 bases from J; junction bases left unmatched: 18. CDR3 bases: TGCAGCGCCTATTTGGGGACGGGAGGACTAGCGGGAGCCGAGCAGTACTTC. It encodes CSAYLGTGGLAGAEQYF.

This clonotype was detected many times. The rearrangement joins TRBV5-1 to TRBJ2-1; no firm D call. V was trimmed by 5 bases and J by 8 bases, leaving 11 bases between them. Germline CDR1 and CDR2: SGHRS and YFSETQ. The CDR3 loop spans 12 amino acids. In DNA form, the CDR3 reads TGCGCCAGCAGTCGGGTTGGGGATGAGCAGTTCTTC. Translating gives CASSRVGDEQFF.

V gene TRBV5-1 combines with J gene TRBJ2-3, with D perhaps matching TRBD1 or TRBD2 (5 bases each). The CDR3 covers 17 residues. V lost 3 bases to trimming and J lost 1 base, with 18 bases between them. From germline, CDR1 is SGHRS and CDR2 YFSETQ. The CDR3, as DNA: TGCGCCAGCAGCTCGCTCCAGCGGTTAGGGGGCACAGATACGCAGTATTTT. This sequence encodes CASSSLQRLGGTDTQYF.

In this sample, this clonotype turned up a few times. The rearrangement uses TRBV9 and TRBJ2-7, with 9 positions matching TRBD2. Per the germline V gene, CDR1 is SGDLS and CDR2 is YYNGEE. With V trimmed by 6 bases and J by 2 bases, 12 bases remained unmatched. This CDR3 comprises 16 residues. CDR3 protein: CASTPIPSSGAYEQYF. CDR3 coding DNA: TGTGCCAGCACCCCGATTCCGTCTAGCGGGGCCTACGAGCAGTACTTC.

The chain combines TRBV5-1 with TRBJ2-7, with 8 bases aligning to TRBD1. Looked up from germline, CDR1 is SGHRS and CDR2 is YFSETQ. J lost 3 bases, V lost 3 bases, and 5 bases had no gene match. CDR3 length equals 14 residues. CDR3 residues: CASSSLDRGYEQYF. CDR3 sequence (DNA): TGCGCCAGCAGCTCCTTAGACAGGGGCTACGAGCAGTACTTC.

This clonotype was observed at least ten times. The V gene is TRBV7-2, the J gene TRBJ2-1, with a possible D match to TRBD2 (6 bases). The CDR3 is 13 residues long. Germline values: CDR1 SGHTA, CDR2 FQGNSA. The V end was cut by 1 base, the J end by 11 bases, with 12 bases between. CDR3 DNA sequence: TGTGCCAGCAGCTTAGATGGAGGGAGGAAGCAGTTCTTC. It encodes CASSLDGGRKQFF.

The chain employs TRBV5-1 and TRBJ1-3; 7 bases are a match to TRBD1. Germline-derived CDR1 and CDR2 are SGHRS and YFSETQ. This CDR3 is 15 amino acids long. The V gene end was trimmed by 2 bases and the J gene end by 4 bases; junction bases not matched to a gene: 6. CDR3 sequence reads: CASSFTGEQGNTIYF. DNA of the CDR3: TGCGCCAGCAGCTTTACAGGGGAACAAGGAAACACCATATATTTT.

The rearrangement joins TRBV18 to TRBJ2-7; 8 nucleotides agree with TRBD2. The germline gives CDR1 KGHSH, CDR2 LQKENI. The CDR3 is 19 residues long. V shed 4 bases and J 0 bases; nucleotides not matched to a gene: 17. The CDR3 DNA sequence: TGTGCCAGCTCACATCCTCTGCCGGGAGGGCCCTTCAGCTCCTACGAGCAGTACTTC. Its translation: CASSHPLPGGPFSSYEQYF. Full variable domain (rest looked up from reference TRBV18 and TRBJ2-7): NAGVMQNPRHLVRRRGQEARLRCSPMKGHSHVYWYRQLPEEGLKFMVYLQKENIIDESGMPKERFSAEFPKEGPSILRIQQVVRGDSAAYFCASSHPLPGGPFSSYEQYFGPGTRLTVT.

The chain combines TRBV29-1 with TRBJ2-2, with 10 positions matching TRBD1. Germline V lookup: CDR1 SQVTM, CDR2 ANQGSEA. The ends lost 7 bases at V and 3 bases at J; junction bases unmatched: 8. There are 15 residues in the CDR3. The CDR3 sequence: CSAQPGQGYTGELFF. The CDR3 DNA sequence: TGCAGCGCCCAACCGGGACAGGGGTACACCGGGGAGCTGTTTTTT.

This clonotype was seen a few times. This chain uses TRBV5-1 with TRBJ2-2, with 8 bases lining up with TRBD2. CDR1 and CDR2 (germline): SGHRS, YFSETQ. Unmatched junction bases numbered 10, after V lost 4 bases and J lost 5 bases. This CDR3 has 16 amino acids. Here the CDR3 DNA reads TGCGCCAGCAGCCATGGGAGCGGGAGAAGAACCGGGGAGCTGTTTTTT. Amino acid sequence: CASSHGSGRRTGELFF.

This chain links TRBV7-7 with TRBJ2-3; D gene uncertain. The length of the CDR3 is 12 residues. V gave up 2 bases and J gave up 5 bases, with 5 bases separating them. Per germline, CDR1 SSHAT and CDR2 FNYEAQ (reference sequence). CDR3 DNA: TGTGCCAGCAGCTTAAAAGGAGATACGCAGTATTTT. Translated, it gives CASSLKGDTQYF.

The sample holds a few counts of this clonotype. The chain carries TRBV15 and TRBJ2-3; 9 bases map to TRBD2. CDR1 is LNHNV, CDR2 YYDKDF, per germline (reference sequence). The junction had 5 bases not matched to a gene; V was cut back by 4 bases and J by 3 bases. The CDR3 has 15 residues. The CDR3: CATSTSGIWTDTQYF. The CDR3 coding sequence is TGTGCCACCAGCACTAGCGGGATCTGGACAGATACGCAGTATTTT.